This T cell receptor beta chain is drawn from a study of T-cell reconstitution after alpha-beta-depleted transplantation in children. Preparation of the TCRbeta library was carried out with unique molecular identifiers. TCRdb re-called the PCR reads with MiXCR, one entry per CDR3 protein. The table lists hundreds of thousands of distinct CDR3 sequences, around 13% of them singletons. Study observations and caveats: Alpha-beta T cells about two months after transplant reportedly derived from several hundred expanded graft clones.

Many counts were recorded for this clonotype. Its antigen is unidentified. Trimming stripped 0 bases from V and 0 bases from J, with 9 bases between. The length of the CDR3 is 16 residues. Germline CDR1 reads SGHRS; CDR2 reads YFSETQ. The chain recombines TRBV5-1 with TRBJ2-2; D is ambiguous. The sequences come from PBMCs, collected before TCRalphabeta/CD19-depleted stem cell transplant. The source is a girl aged 2 to 9 with congenital amegakaryocytic thrombocytopenia, due to receive a stem cell transplant. The CDR3: CASSLDTVSNTGELFF. CDR3 DNA sequence: TGCGCCAGCAGCTTGGATACGGTATCGAACACCGGGGAGCTGTTTTTT.